Listed here are 27 T cell receptor beta chains from one sample, sequenced in a study of CD8 T cells in Susac syndrome. It was with random hexamers that 0.5 to 1 ug RNA was reverse transcribed. Each CDR3 protein is one row after TCRdb ran MiXCR on the immunoSEQ multiplex PCR reads. The table has 150,000 to 200,000 distinct CDR3 sequences, around 94% seen once. Sequenced material: CD4+ T cells from PBMCs. These receptors were obtained from a human donor with Susac syndrome.

The chain joins TRBV20-1 to TRBJ1-1; D is possibly TRBD1 (5 bases). V was pared by 2 bases and J by 0 bases, with 7 bases between. This CDR3 has 13 amino acids. Germline V gives CDR1 DFQATT, CDR2 SNEGSKA (reference sequence). CDR3 in DNA: TGCAGTGCTAGACAGGACATGAACACTGAAGCTTTCTTT. This codes for CSARQDMNTEAFF.

The chain employs TRBV30 and TRBJ2-7; 10 positions agree with TRBD1. This CDR3 region has 12 residues. J lost 2 bases, V lost 6 bases, and 1 base had no gene match. Germline assignment: CDR1 GTSNPN and CDR2 SVGIG (reference sequence). The CDR3 region is CACGTGAYEQYF. For the CDR3, the DNA is TGTGCCTGCGGGACAGGGGCCTACGAGCAGTACTTC.

The chain employs TRBV4-1 and TRBJ2-2, with D tentatively TRBD1 (7 bases). Trimming removed 0 bases from V and 7 bases from J, with 15 bases in between. The CDR3 loop spans 16 amino acids. Germline CDR1 reads MGHRA; CDR2 reads YSYEKL. The CDR3 sequence: CASSQDRRGRIGELFF. The CDR3 DNA follows: TGCGCCAGCAGCCAAGATCGGAGGGGGCGAATCGGGGAGCTGTTTTTT.

The genes are TRBV15 and TRBJ1-2; TRBD1 matches 9 bases. The V gene's germline CDR1 is LNHNV and CDR2 YYDKDF (reference sequence). This CDR3 is built from 17 residues. The V gene end was trimmed by 2 bases and the J gene end by 4 bases; junction bases not matched to a gene: 11. CDR3 region: CATSRSPRDRVAYGYTF. In DNA form, the CDR3 reads TGTGCCACCAGCAGATCACCCCGGGACAGGGTTGCCTATGGCTACACCTTC.

This clonotype was recorded once. The chain is built from TRBV29-1 and TRBJ2-3; no reliable D call. CDR1 and CDR2 from the germline V gene are SQVTM and ANQGSEA. The CDR3 has 12 amino acids. Trimming took 7 bases from V and 0 from J, leaving 8 bases between them. The CDR3 protein is CSERPSTDTQYF. The CDR3 DNA is TGCAGCGAGAGGCCTAGCACAGATACGCAGTATTTT.

The CDR3 coding sequence is TGCAGTGCTAGAGATCCCCGGGGTAGCAATCAGCCCCAGCATTTT. Translated, it gives CSARDPRGSNQPQHF. This sequence joins TRBV20-1 and TRBJ1-5; D unresolved. The V and J ends lost 0 bases and 0 bases respectively, with 9 bases between them. The V gene's germline CDR1 is DFQATT and CDR2 SNEGSKA (reference sequence). This CDR3 contains 15 residues.

The V and J genes are TRBV4-3 and TRBJ1-1; 8 nucleotides match TRBD1. J was trimmed by 1 base and V by 1 base; bases with no gene match: 5. The CDR3 length is 16 residues. In germline, CDR1 is LGHNA, CDR2 YSLEER. In nucleotides, the CDR3 is TGCGCCAGCAGCCAAGTCAGGACAGGGCGGAACACTGAAGCTTTCTTT. Translated: CASSQVRTGRNTEAFF.

The genes are TRBV6-1 and TRBJ2-5, with TRBD2 matching over 10 bases. In germline, CDR1 is MNHNS, CDR2 SASEGT. This CDR3 is 17 amino acids long. The V gene end was trimmed by 1 base and the J gene end by 3 bases; junction bases not matched to a gene: 8. The CDR3 loop reads CASSEDSWLAGEETQYF. CDR3 sequence (DNA): TGTGCCAGCAGTGAAGACAGTTGGCTAGCGGGGGAAGAGACCCAGTACTTC.

This clonotype was seen only once. This chain joins TRBV20-1 and TRBJ1-3, with TRBD1 matching 9 bases. Germline lookup yields CDR1 DFQATT and CDR2 SNEGSKA (reference sequence). This CDR3 is built from 17 residues. V was clipped by 0 bases and J by 0 bases; unmatched bases: 6. CDR3 sequence (DNA): TGCAGTGCTAGAGATTTGGGACAGGGACGCTCTGGAAACACCATATATTTT. This translates into CSARDLGQGRSGNTIYF.

The chain recombines TRBV28 with TRBJ2-1; D gene ambiguous. This CDR3 comprises 12 residues. Trimming shortened V by 3 bases and J by 8 bases, and 8 bases separated the two germline ends. Germline V CDR1 and CDR2: MDHEN, SYDVKM. The CDR3: CASSLVQDEQFF. CDR3 DNA: TGTGCCAGCAGTTTGGTACAAGATGAGCAGTTCTTC.

The CDR3 nucleotides read TGTGCCAGTTCGGACAGACCAGGAGACATTCAGTACTTC. Translating gives CASSDRPGDIQYF. V and J are TRBV19 and TRBJ2-4, with D maybe TRBD1 (6 bases). Trimming cost V 8 bases and J 8 bases, with 16 bases left between them. The germline V gene has CDR1 LNHDA and CDR2 SQIVND (reference sequence). This CDR3 comprises 13 residues.

This rearrangement joins TRBV20-1 to TRBJ1-1, with D possibly being TRBD1 (5 bases). This CDR3 comprises 13 residues. With 7 bases removed from V and 4 bases from J, the gap between germline ends came to 16 bases. Germline V gene lookup returns CDR1 DFQATT and CDR2 SNEGSKA (reference sequence). DNA of the CDR3: TGCAGTGGCAAAGTCCCGGGGGGCACTGAAGCTTTCTTT. Translated: CSGKVPGGTEAFF.

The chain joins TRBV20-1 to TRBJ2-3; the D gene could be TRBD1 or TRBD2 (5 bases each). In germline, CDR1 is DFQATT, CDR2 SNEGSKA (reference sequence). The CDR3 is 16 residues long. V gave up 0 bases and J gave up 0 bases, with 13 bases separating them. The CDR3, as DNA: TGCAGTGCTAGAGATTCGAGGGGAAGGAGCACAGATACGCAGTATTTT. Translation: CSARDSRGRSTDTQYF.

The chain uses TRBV9 and TRBJ2-2; 9 bases line up with TRBD2. Germline loops: CDR1 SGDLS, CDR2 YYNGEE. The junction had 9 bases not matched to a gene; V was cut back by 4 bases and J by 2 bases. This CDR3 comprises 17 residues. The CDR3 loop reads CASSSLVSGGNTGELFF. CDR3 in DNA: TGTGCCAGCAGCTCCCTGGTTAGCGGGGGAAACACCGGGGAGCTGTTTTTT. The whole variable domain, filled in from reference TRBV9 and TRBJ2-2, reads DSGVTQTPKHLITATGQRVTLRCSPRSGDLSVYWYQQSLDQGLQFLIQYYNGEERAKGNILERFSAQQFPDLHSELNLSSLELGDSALYFCASSSLVSGGNTGELFFGEGSRLTVL.

The count of this clonotype is one. The chain couples TRBV5-4 to TRBJ2-3; D call uncertain. The CDR3 is 13 amino acids. Trimming cost V 3 bases and J 4 bases, with 9 bases left between them. The germline CDR1 and CDR2 sequences are SGHNT and YYREEE (reference sequence). This CDR3 is CASSSQDADTQYF. In DNA form, the CDR3 reads TGTGCCAGCAGCTCCCAGGACGCAGATACGCAGTATTTT.

This sequence joins TRBV2 and TRBJ1-3; D is perhaps TRBD1 (6 bases). CDR3 length equals 16 residues. Germline V lookup: CDR1 SNHLY, CDR2 FYNNEI. V was pared by 4 bases and J by 0 bases, with 13 bases between. The CDR3, as DNA: TGTGCCAGCAGTGTGGGGACATTCAGCTCTGGAAACACCATATATTTT. This encodes CASSVGTFSSGNTIYF.

The gene calls are TRBV5-8 and TRBJ2-7; 7 positions agree with TRBD1. V was pared by 4 bases and J by 0 bases, with 7 bases of the junction left unmatched. Germline CDR1 and CDR2: SGHTS and YDEGEE. The CDR3 spans 15 residues. CDR3 sequence reads: CASSPGTALSYEQYF. For the CDR3, the DNA is TGTGCCAGCAGCCCCGGGACAGCCCTCTCCTACGAGCAGTACTTC.

V usage is TRBV9 and J usage is TRBJ2-3, with a possible D match to TRBD1 (5 bases). V lost 1 base and J 4 bases, leaving 10 bases between the germline ends. Germline V gene lookup returns CDR1 SGDLS and CDR2 YYNGEE. The CDR3 sequence is 14 residues long. CDR3 nucleotide sequence: TGTGCCAGCAGCGTACAGGGATTCGCAGATACGCAGTATTTT. Protein sequence: CASSVQGFADTQYF. Full variable domain (remainder filled in from reference TRBV9 and TRBJ2-3): DSGVTQTPKHLITATGQRVTLRCSPRSGDLSVYWYQQSLDQGLQFLIQYYNGEERAKGNILERFSAQQFPDLHSELNLSSLELGDSALYFCASSVQGFADTQYFGPGTRLTVL.

This clonotype was seen once. The CDR3 DNA follows: TGTGCCAGCAGGCGATCTAGCGGGGAAGAGACCCAGTACTTC. It encodes CASRRSSGEETQYF. The genes are TRBV7-2 and TRBJ2-5, with 9 nucleotides matching TRBD2. The ends lost 6 bases at V and 3 bases at J; junction bases unmatched: 5. There are 14 residues in the CDR3. From germline, CDR1 is SGHTA and CDR2 FQGNSA.

This clonotype was found once. The chain carries TRBV12-3 or TRBV12-4 and TRBJ2-2; 11 bases line up with TRBD2. The CDR3 is 15 amino acids. V was clipped by 3 bases and J by 6 bases; unmatched bases: 3. DNA of the CDR3: TGTGCCAGCAGTTTTTCACTAGCGGGGGCCGGGGAGCTGTTTTTT. Translated: CASSFSLAGAGELFF.

V gene TRBV5-4 combines with J gene TRBJ2-4; TRBD1 matches at 8 bases. The CDR3 is made up of 17 amino acids. The V gene end was trimmed by 0 bases and the J gene end by 1 base; junction bases not matched to a gene: 6. The germline CDR1 and CDR2 sequences are SGHNT and YYREEE (reference sequence). The DNA for the CDR3 is TGTGCCAGCAGCTTGGTTGGACAGGGCGAGGCCAAAAACATTCAGTACTTC. It translates to CASSLVGQGEAKNIQYF.

The chain combines TRBV20-1 with TRBJ2-1; 7 nucleotides match TRBD2. Germline V gene data show CDR1 as DFQATT and CDR2 as SNEGSKA (reference sequence). The CDR3 sequence is 16 residues long. V was pared by 3 bases and J by 2 bases, with 10 bases of the junction left unmatched. Here the CDR3 DNA reads TGCAGTGCTAGTGTTTGGGGCGGGGGACCCTACAATGAGCAGTTCTTC. It codes for CSASVWGGGPYNEQFF.

V and J are TRBV11-2 and TRBJ2-2; no reliable D call. V lost 1 base and J 6 bases, leaving 3 bases between the germline ends. CDR3 length equals 12 residues. Germline CDR1 and CDR2: SGHAT and FQNNGV. CDR3 protein: CASSLGSGELFF. The CDR3 bases are TGTGCCAGCAGCTTAGGTTCCGGGGAGCTGTTTTTT.

The chain has TRBV6-6 and TRBJ2-5; tentatively, D is TRBD2 (7 bases). The CDR3 has 16 amino acids. Germline CDR1 and CDR2: MNHNY and SVGAGI (reference sequence). The germline V and J ends were trimmed by 2 bases and 5 bases, with 18 bases remaining between them. This CDR3 reads CASSYALGRGDETQYF. The CDR3 coding sequence is TGTGCCAGCAGTTACGCCCTGGGGAGGGGGGACGAGACCCAGTACTTC.

DNA for the CDR3: TGTGCCAGCAGGCAAGGACTAGTGCCCTACGAGCAGTACTTC. This codes for CASRQGLVPYEQYF. The gene calls are TRBV12-3 or TRBV12-4 and TRBJ2-7; TRBD2 matches 7 bases. The CDR3 spans 14 residues. With 6 bases clipped from V and 2 bases from J, the junction kept 7 bases outside the gene matches.

This chain links TRBV20-1 with TRBJ2-5, with 11 positions matching TRBD2. Germline V gives CDR1 DFQATT, CDR2 SNEGSKA (reference sequence). The ends lost 0 bases at V and 5 bases at J; junction bases unmatched: 8. The CDR3 has 16 residues. CDR3 sequence: CSARDHLAGGWETQYF. For the CDR3, the DNA is TGCAGTGCTAGAGATCATCTAGCGGGGGGCTGGGAGACCCAGTACTTC.

The rearrangement uses TRBV3-1 and TRBJ2-6; the D is unclear. Per the germline V gene, CDR1 is LGHDT and CDR2 is YNNKEL (reference sequence). V lost 6 bases and J lost 10, with 4 bases in between. The CDR3 runs 10 residues. CDR3 protein: CASRFNVLTF. The CDR3 DNA follows: TGTGCCAGCAGATTTAACGTCCTGACTTTC.